The next 32 T cell receptor beta chains were all read from a single sample in a study of CD8+CD57+ T cells in acquired aplastic anemia. Sequencing involved patients with CD8+CD57+ cell expansion previously shown by flow cytometry. The template for TCR beta VDJ and CDR3 sequence profiling was genomic DNA. MiXCR was run by TCRdb on the reads, yielding one entry per CDR3 protein. Of more than 150,000 distinct CDR3 sequences in the sample, roughly half were seen once. Input material: sorted CD4+, CD8+, or CD8+CD57+ T cells (not recorded which) from PBMCs. These receptors all come from a human donor with aplastic anemia.

This clonotype was detected ten times or more. V usage is TRBV20-1 and J usage is TRBJ2-2; possibly TRBD2 for D (6 bases). With 2 bases removed from V and 4 bases from J, the gap between germline ends came to 14 bases. The CDR3 has 15 residues. Germline lookup yields CDR1 DFQATT and CDR2 SNEGSKA (reference sequence). The CDR3, as DNA: TGCAGTGCTAGAATTGCGGGAAAGGGCACCGGGGAGCTGTTTTTT. This translates into CSARIAGKGTGELFF.

This clonotype has just one count. The V and J genes are TRBV2 and TRBJ1-2, with no clear D. Deletions cut 3 bases from V and 3 bases from J, with 11 bases between. This CDR3 is built from 14 residues. CDR1 is SNHLY, CDR2 FYNNEI, per germline. CDR3 loop: CASSDRGSDYGYTF. CDR3 DNA: TGTGCCAGCAGTGATCGGGGAAGTGACTATGGCTACACCTTC.

The rearrangement uses TRBV2 and TRBJ2-7, with TRBD1 identical over 7 bases. Trimming removed 11 bases from V and 0 bases from J; junction bases left unmatched: 10. Germline CDR1 reads SNHLY; CDR2 reads FYNNEI. The CDR3 covers 14 residues. CDR3 protein: CAGTIGDSSYEQYF. In DNA, the CDR3 is TGTGCCGGGACGATAGGGGACAGCTCCTACGAGCAGTACTTC.

The chain joins TRBV7-3 to TRBJ2-3; the D call may be TRBD1 or TRBD2 (5 bases each). Trimming removed 8 bases at V and 0 bases at J, with 21 bases between. CDR1 is SGHTA and CDR2 is FQGTGA in the germline V gene. The CDR3 consists of 17 residues. The CDR3 DNA sequence: TGTGCCAGCTTTCGGGGCCTCCAGGCTGTGAGCACAGATACGCAGTATTTT. Translated, it gives CASFRGLQAVSTDTQYF.

This clonotype was picked up one time. The chain carries TRBV10-3 and TRBJ1-5, with TRBD1 matching over 9 bases. This CDR3 spans 15 amino acids. CDR1 is ENHRY and CDR2 is SYGVKD in the germline V gene. V lost 4 bases to trimming and J lost 4 bases; unmatched junction nucleotides: 5. The CDR3 region is CAISAAGTGNQPQHF. DNA of the CDR3: TGTGCCATCAGTGCAGCCGGGACAGGGAATCAGCCCCAGCATTTT.

DNA of the CDR3: TGCAGCGTCTCGCAGGGGGGAAAAGCCCAGCATTTT. Amino acids: CSVSQGGKAQHF. The rearrangement links TRBV29-1 to TRBJ1-5; 7 bases match TRBD1. In germline, CDR1 is SQVTM, CDR2 ANQGSEA. This CDR3 has 12 amino acids. V dropped 6 bases and J dropped 11; count of bases not matched to a gene: 10.

This clonotype has ten or more counts. The genes are TRBV19 and TRBJ2-7; the match to TRBD1 covers 7 bases. V shed 5 bases and J 2 bases; nucleotides not matched to a gene: 9. The V gene's germline CDR1 is LNHDA and CDR2 SQIVND (reference sequence). This CDR3 comprises 15 residues. This chain's CDR3 is CASSLKGTAAYEQYF. The CDR3 DNA is TGTGCCAGTAGTCTAAAGGGGACAGCCGCCTACGAGCAGTACTTC.

This clonotype was seen ten or more times. The rearrangement links TRBV24-1 to TRBJ2-5; D uncertain. V was cut by 6 bases and J by 3 bases, with 16 bases left in between. Per germline, CDR1 KGHDR and CDR2 SFDVKD. This CDR3 has 15 residues. CDR3: CATSLAVDGEETQYF. The CDR3, as DNA: TGTGCCACCAGTCTCGCAGTAGATGGGGAAGAGACCCAGTACTTC.

This clonotype turned up a few times. J is TRBJ2-3 and V is TRBV10-3; tentative D call: TRBD2 (5 bases). This CDR3 contains 14 residues. Trimming removed 9 bases at V and 0 bases at J, with 13 bases between. Germline V gives CDR1 ENHRY, CDR2 SYGVKD. The chain's CDR3 is CAIRGAASTDTQYF. In DNA form, the CDR3 reads TGTGCCATTCGGGGAGCGGCTAGCACAGATACGCAGTATTTT.

The chain uses TRBV24-1 and TRBJ1-1, with 7 positions matching TRBD1. Losses at the gene ends were 12 bases for V and 6 bases for J; bases not matched to a gene: 12. Germline V gives CDR1 KGHDR, CDR2 SFDVKD. The CDR3 has 13 amino acids. CDR3 protein: CAGSLRGRPEAFF. The CDR3 DNA follows: TGTGCCGGCAGCTTAAGGGGGCGGCCTGAAGCTTTCTTT.

Ten or more counts support this clonotype. The chain carries TRBV7-2 and TRBJ2-7; perhaps TRBD1 as D (5 bases). Trimming removed 0 bases from V and 4 bases from J, with 10 bases in between. The germline CDR1 and CDR2 sequences are SGHTA and FQGNSA. CDR3 length: 14 residues. The CDR3, as DNA: TGTGCCAGCAGCTTAGCGGGGCGGCTGTACGAGCAGTACTTC. Protein sequence: CASSLAGRLYEQYF.

This clonotype has a count of ten or more. Here the CDR3 reads CASSLRTSGSGETQYF. CDR3 bases: TGTGCCAGCAGCTTAAGGACTAGCGGGAGCGGGGAGACCCAGTACTTC. This sequence joins TRBV7-8 and TRBJ2-5; 13 bases are shared with TRBD2. The CDR3 is made up of 16 amino acids. With V trimmed by 2 bases and J by 5 bases, 5 bases remained unmatched. From germline, CDR1 is SGHVS and CDR2 FQNEAQ.

This clonotype was observed at least ten times. This chain connects TRBV2 to TRBJ2-5; 7 positions match TRBD2. The CDR3 extends over 14 amino acids. After removal of 7 bases from V and 1 base from J, the junction contained 6 bases not matched to a gene. Germline V gene lookup returns CDR1 SNHLY and CDR2 FYNNEI. This CDR3 reads CASKLAAPQETQYF. CDR3 sequence (DNA): TGTGCCAGCAAGCTAGCGGCTCCCCAAGAGACCCAGTACTTC.

The V and J genes are TRBV20-1 and TRBJ2-2; D is uncertain. The V end was cut by 2 bases, the J end by 0 bases, with 4 bases between. The CDR3 loop spans 13 amino acids. Germline CDR1 and CDR2: DFQATT and SNEGSKA (reference sequence). As DNA, the CDR3 is TGCAGTGCTAGAACGTCGAACACCGGGGAGCTGTTTTTT. As protein: CSARTSNTGELFF.

The J gene is TRBJ1-5, the V gene TRBV24-1; 8 bases align to TRBD1. Trimming removed 9 bases from V and 4 bases from J; junction bases left unmatched: 13. The CDR3 contains 16 residues. CDR1 is KGHDR, CDR2 SFDVKD, per germline. The CDR3 DNA follows: TGTGCCACCCAGGGACAGGAGCCGGGACGGAATCAGCCCCAGCATTTT. Translation: CATQGQEPGRNQPQHF.

This clonotype was recorded once. The V and J genes are TRBV7-2 and TRBJ2-5; either TRBD1 or TRBD2 may fit D (5 bases each). The CDR3 runs 13 residues. CDR1 and CDR2 (germline): SGHTA, FQGNSA. Trimming pared 5 bases from V and 5 bases from J, leaving 12 bases between. The DNA of the CDR3 is TGTGCCAGCAGCGCGGACTGGGGGGAGACCCAGTACTTC. Translation gives CASSADWGETQYF.

This rearrangement joins TRBV9 to TRBJ1-1; D is uncertain. The CDR3 loop spans 13 amino acids. Trimming removed 0 bases at V and 8 bases at J, with 11 bases between. Germline lookup yields CDR1 SGDLS and CDR2 YYNGEE. CDR3 coding DNA: TGTGCCAGCAGCGTAGATGAGGGAACCGAAGCTTTCTTT. Protein sequence: CASSVDEGTEAFF.

The sample holds many counts of this clonotype. The V gene is TRBV6-1, the J gene TRBJ2-7; TRBD2 matches 11 bases. Germline CDR1 reads MNHNS; CDR2 reads SASEGT. The V gene end was trimmed by 7 bases and the J gene end by 4 bases; junction bases not matched to a gene: 15. The CDR3 contains 17 residues. As DNA, the CDR3 is TGTGCCAGCAAATCGGATGGGCTAGCGGGGGGTAGGTACGAGCAGTACTTC. It is translated as CASKSDGLAGGRYEQYF.

At least ten counts were recorded for this clonotype. This chain uses TRBV29-1 with TRBJ1-5; D uncertain. The germline V gene has CDR1 SQVTM and CDR2 ANQGSEA. The CDR3 is made up of 13 amino acids. Trimming took off 5 bases at V and 6 bases at J, with 14 bases between the two ends. CDR3 bases: TGCAGCGTTAGCCGTGGGGTAGGTCAGCCCCAGCATTTT. Protein product: CSVSRGVGQPQHF.

The rearrangement uses TRBV10-2 and TRBJ2-3; TRBD1 aligns across 9 bases. This CDR3 region has 13 residues. Trimming at V came to 6 bases and at J to 13 bases, leaving 11 bases not matched to a gene. CDR1 is WSHSY, CDR2 SAAADI, per germline. This chain's CDR3 is CASSDGTGSWEYF. For the CDR3, the DNA is TGCGCCAGCAGCGACGGGACAGGGTCATGGGAGTATTTT.

This chain joins TRBV19 and TRBJ2-1, with 8 positions matching TRBD1. Germline CDR1 LNHDA, CDR2 SQIVND (reference sequence). The CDR3 extends over 14 amino acids. The junction had 10 bases not matched to a gene; V was cut back by 6 bases and J by 9 bases. CDR3 nucleotide sequence: TGTGCCAGTAGCCCAAAGACAGGGGCGGTTGAGCAGTTCTTC. As protein: CASSPKTGAVEQFF.

This CDR3 reads CAISDSSSGNTIYF. The DNA for the CDR3 is TGTGCCATCAGTGATAGCAGCTCTGGAAACACCATATATTTT. The chain uses TRBV10-3 and TRBJ1-3; D is undetermined. The CDR3 consists of 14 residues. Trimming left V 3 bases short and J 0 bases short, with 6 bases between. Germline lookup yields CDR1 ENHRY and CDR2 SYGVKD.

This clonotype came up many times. This chain uses TRBV5-1 with TRBJ1-1, with 7 bases lining up with TRBD1. Germline CDR1 is SGHRS and CDR2 is YFSETQ. V was clipped by 0 bases and J by 1 base; unmatched bases: 9. There are 17 residues in the CDR3. CDR3 bases: TGCGCCAGCAGCTTGGGACAGGGAGGCGGAGGGAACACTGAAGCTTTCTTT. This sequence encodes CASSLGQGGGGNTEAFF.

The V and J genes are TRBV20-1 and TRBJ1-1; D possibly corresponds to TRBD1 (5 bases). V was trimmed by 6 bases and J by 10 bases, leaving 24 bases between them. From germline, CDR1 is DFQATT and CDR2 SNEGSKA (reference sequence). There are 14 residues in the CDR3. The DNA of the CDR3 is TGCAGTGCCAGCAGCCAAGTTAGGGGATCAGTAGCTTTCTTT. Its translation is CSASSQVRGSVAFF.

V and J are TRBV19 and TRBJ1-2, with TRBD1 as a possible D gene (5 bases). The ends were cut back, 6 bases at V and 13 bases at J, with 15 bases in the middle. CDR1 is LNHDA, CDR2 SQIVND, per germline (reference sequence). There are 11 residues in the CDR3. CDR3 amino acids: CASSRGRRSTF. CDR3 DNA sequence: TGTGCCAGTAGCCGGGGACGGAGGTCCACCTTC.

This clonotype was observed once. This chain connects TRBV20-1 to TRBJ1-1; TRBD1 is a possible D gene (6 bases). The CDR3 totals 15 residues. Trimming cost V 0 bases and J 2 bases, with 13 bases left between them. CDR1 and CDR2 (germline): DFQATT, SNEGSKA (reference sequence). CDR3 loop: CSARDTSGVNTEAFF. CDR3 nucleotides: TGCAGTGCTAGAGATACTTCAGGGGTCAACACTGAAGCTTTCTTT.

The V and J genes are TRBV10-3 and TRBJ1-1, with 7 positions matching TRBD1. The CDR3 is made up of 15 amino acids. Germline CDR1 and CDR2: ENHRY and SYGVKD. Trimming removed 2 bases from V and 2 bases from J; junction bases left unmatched: 5. The CDR3 region has the DNA TGTGCCATCAGTGAGGAGACAGGGAGAAACACTGAAGCTTTCTTT. Translation gives CAISEETGRNTEAFF.

This clonotype was seen repeatedly, ten times or more. This chain uses TRBV20-1 with TRBJ1-1, with 7 positions matching TRBD1. Germline values: CDR1 DFQATT, CDR2 SNEGSKA (reference sequence). This CDR3 has 14 amino acids. CDR3 sequence reads: CSPSEGAGRTEAFF. Written as DNA, the CDR3 is TGCAGCCCCAGCGAGGGGGCGGGGAGAACTGAAGCTTTCTTT.

As regards this clonotype: With a much larger clone just one base away, this may be a read error. V usage is TRBV2 and J usage is TRBJ1-3; tentative D call: TRBD1 (6 bases). Germline V lookup: CDR1 SNHLY, CDR2 FYNNEI. The CDR3 contains 14 residues. DNA of the CDR3: TGTACCAGCAGTGGAATGACAGGAGGGAACACCATATATTTT. It codes for CTSSGMTGGNTIYF.

The chain is built from TRBV9 and TRBJ2-3; 9 bases fit TRBD1. The junction had 5 bases not matched to a gene; V was cut back by 3 bases and J by 0 bases. Per germline, CDR1 SGDLS and CDR2 YYNGEE. The CDR3 consists of 16 residues. This chain's CDR3 is CASSAQGASSTDTQYF. The CDR3 DNA is TGTGCCAGCAGCGCACAGGGGGCGAGTAGCACAGATACGCAGTATTTT.

This clonotype was counted ten times or more. The chain combines TRBV9 with TRBJ2-7; 8 nucleotides match TRBD2. V lost 0 bases and J lost 5; bases outside the gene matches: 10. CDR1 and CDR2 (germline): SGDLS, YYNGEE. The CDR3 runs to 16 residues. CDR3 in DNA: TGTGCCAGCAGCGTAGCCGGGGGGGGGAATTGGGACGAGCAGTACTTC. This gives the protein CASSVAGGGNWDEQYF.

V gene TRBV7-4 combines with J gene TRBJ1-2, with D unresolved. Germline values: CDR1 SGHVT, CDR2 SQSDAQ. This CDR3 has 15 amino acids. V was clipped by 5 bases and J by 2 bases, with 15 bases between them. The CDR3 region is CASSPHWVENYGYTF. The CDR3 DNA reads as TGTGCCAGCAGCCCTCATTGGGTGGAGAACTATGGCTACACCTTC.